The entry that follows covers one T cell receptor (beta chain) sequence. Its antigen is as yet unknown. All of the isolated RNA was reverse transcribed, so expressed TCRB transcripts were sequenced. Clones were read by immunoSEQ multiplex PCR, and TCRdb kept only the in-frame ones, dropping some. The data hold 400,000 or so clones, with about 12% observed a single time. The sample is drawn from a study of beta chain features in type 1 diabetes. Germline values: CDR1 SGDLS, CDR2 YYNGEE. V lost 4 bases to trimming and J lost 3 bases; unmatched junction nucleotides: 11. This CDR3 comprises 17 residues. General study results and limits: TCRB CDR3s were moderately but significantly shorter in Type 1 diabetes patients in all four CD4+ subsets.

The chain links TRBV9 to TRBJ1-1; 11 bases map to TRBD1. The clonotype originates from a woman aged 18-30 years with type 1 diabetes. Sequencing input: naive CD4+ T cells from blood. CDR3 bases: TGTGCCAGCAGCTTCAGTGGACAGGGGGCAGGAGACACTGAAGCTTTCTTT. Translated: CASSFSGQGAGDTEAFF.